The TCR beta chain under discussion was sequenced for a study of Graves' ophthalmopathy and Graves' hyperthyroidism. Overall study results and limits: Among thyroid clonotypes expanded above 0.001 frequency, most also appeared in blood.

RNA transcripts were the source from which TCR beta CDR3 regions were amplified. The workflow started with a first-round RT-PCR run with HTBI primers and then moved on to a second-round multiplex PCR. A single record per CDR3 protein comes from TCRdb applying MiXCR to the multiplex PCR reads. The table shows hundreds of thousands of distinct CDR3 sequences, with 40% occurring only once. This CDR3 region has 14 residues. CDR1 is SGDLS and CDR2 is YYNGEE in the germline V gene. V was clipped by 0 bases and J by 5 bases, with 12 bases between them. Ophthalmopathy was moderately-to-severely active, CAS at least 3, NOSPECS at least 4, lasting under 3 months. This clonotype was recorded a few times. Its antigen is as yet unknown.

The origin of this receptor is an adult man with Graves' ophthalmopathy. The rearrangement joins TRBV9 to TRBJ2-7; D not certain. Material for sequencing was peripheral blood. CDR3 protein: CASSVAGVTHEQYF. CDR3 DNA: TGTGCCAGCAGCGTAGCTGGAGTAACCCACGAGCAGTACTTC.